Listed below are T cell receptor beta chains from one sample, sequenced in a study of cytomegalovirus exposure and HLA in healthy donors. Generated by immunoSEQ multiplex PCR, the TCRdb table keeps only in-frame clones and is missing some. The sample records 270,000 or so clones, 86% being singletons. The sequenced sample was PBMCs. These receptors were taken from a middle-aged man in good health and CMV-seropositive. Each CDR3 is given with its conserved first and last residue. A D gene is named only where the DNA matches it firmly. A clone size is listed for some rows: how often the clone was seen (once, few, many), or a class if it is expanded.

>-|TRBJ2-2|TRBD2|TRBV6-6
CASSKTSGRAGGELFF
TGTGCCAGCAGCAAGACTAGCGGGAGGGCCGGCGGGGAGCTGTTTTTT
>-|TRBJ2-7|TRBD2|TRBV5-1
CASSFELAMSSYEQYF
TGCGCCAGCAGCTTCGAACTAGCGATGAGCTCCTACGAGCAGTACTTC
>-|TRBJ1-2|-|TRBV5-1
CASSLVLTGSYGYTF
TGCGCCAGCAGCTTGGTTCTCACGGGTAGCTATGGCTACACCTTC
>-|TRBJ2-5|TRBD2|TRBV10-2
CASSEWASGKKETQYF
TGCGCCAGCAGTGAGTGGGCTAGCGGGAAGAAAGAGACCCAGTACTTC
>-|TRBJ2-7|TRBD2|TRBV25-1
CASRGGAGYYEQYF
TGTGCCAGCAGGGGGGGAGCGGGATACTACGAGCAGTACTTC
>-|TRBJ2-3|-|TRBV27
CASSLYREMSDTQYF
TGTGCCAGCAGTCTATACCGGGAAATGTCAGATACGCAGTATTTT
>-|TRBJ2-3|TRBD2|TRBV6-1
CASSEGLAEGSTDTQYF
TGTGCCAGCAGTGAAGGGCTAGCGGAGGGAAGCACAGATACGCAGTATTTT
>-|TRBJ2-5|TRBD2|TRBV19
CASSTLAGGRGETQYF
TGTGCCAGTAGTACCCTAGCGGGAGGGAGGGGAGAGACCCAGTACTTC
>-|TRBJ2-3|-|TRBV9
CASSARGSSTDTQYF
TGTGCCAGCAGCGCCCGAGGGTCGAGCACAGATACGCAGTATTTT
>-|TRBJ2-7|-|TRBV4-2
CASSQRDGPYEQYF
TGTGCCAGCAGCCAGCGGGACGGTCCCTACGAGCAGTACTTC
>few|TRBJ1-1|-|TRBV27
CASQGVAEAFF
TGTGCCAGCCAGGGCGTTGCTGAAGCTTTCTTT
>-|TRBJ2-5|TRBD1|TRBV6-5
CASRLDRVQETQYF
TGTGCCAGCAGACTCGACAGGGTACAAGAGACCCAGTACTTC
>-|TRBJ1-5|-|TRBV11-2
CASSPGFSNQPQHF
TGTGCCAGCAGCCCGGGTTTTAGCAATCAGCCCCAGCATTTT
>-|TRBJ1-4|TRBD1|TRBV2
CASRETGGRNEKLFF
TGTGCCAGCAGGGAGACAGGGGGGCGTAATGAAAAACTGTTTTTT
>-|TRBJ1-1|-|TRBV20-1
CSARTSGLTFF
TGCAGTGCGCGAACGTCAGGGTTAACTTTCTTT
>-|TRBJ2-1|TRBD2|TRBV29-1
CSVVSGGPNNEQFF
TGCAGCGTTGTGTCGGGAGGGCCTAACAATGAGCAGTTCTTC
>-|TRBJ1-1|TRBD1|TRBV20-1
CSARDRGEAFF
TGCAGTGCTCGGGACAGGGGTGAAGCTTTCTTT
>-|TRBJ2-1|-|TRBV27
CASSFPPPYNEQFF
TGTGCCAGCAGTTTCCCTCCCCCCTACAATGAGCAGTTCTTC
>-|TRBJ2-1|-|TRBV4-3
CASSQEQGVGAYNEQFF
TGCGCCAGCAGCCAAGAACAGGGCGTAGGAGCCTACAATGAGCAGTTCTTC
>few|TRBJ1-2|-|TRBV6-1
CASGQHNYGYTF
TGTGCCAGCGGGCAGCATAACTATGGCTACACCTTC